The T cell receptor (beta chain) under discussion was sequenced for a study of T cell clones after liver transplantation. Background on the study: Apart from three HCV-positive recipients, transplants were for non-autoimmune, non-viral reasons. Until 12-24 months post-transplant, subjects got standard immunosuppression and no induction. Samples came pre-transplant, pre-randomization before withdrawal, and post-randomization after withdrawal ended.

Data came from immunoSEQ multiplex PCR; TCRdb stores just in-frame clones and leaves some out. The sample yields approximately 55,000 clones, over 55% seen once. Trimming shortened V by 0 bases and J by 4 bases, and 10 bases separated the two germline ends. CDR3 length: 14 amino acids. The germline CDR1 and CDR2 sequences are SGDLS and YYNGEE. The sample in question was CD4+ T cells from blood, obtained roughly 56 months after liver transplant. This receptor was taken from a human patient who received a liver transplant. T cells may partly derive from the graft donor. The chain recombines TRBV9 with TRBJ1-1; tentatively, D is TRBD1 (6 bases). The CDR3, as DNA: TGTGCCAGCAGCGTAGGACCCAGGGGCACTGAAGCTTTCTTT. This codes for CASSVGPRGTEAFF.